The text below deals with one T cell receptor beta chain. The antigen is undetermined. This CDR3 spans 14 amino acids. The ends were cut back, 0 bases at V and 9 bases at J, with 18 bases in the middle. CDR1 is GTSNPN, CDR2 SVGIG, per germline (reference sequence). This entry is derived from a study of cytotoxic CD8 clonotypes in ibrutinib-treated CLL. Points from the study as a whole: Public clonotypes showed up rarely, and on treatment they shrank or held steady.

Libraries were prepared by immunoSEQ multiplex PCR; TCRdb keeps only in-frame clonotypes and omits some of them. The data hold some 140,000 clones, with around four fifths observed a single time. Sample: PBMCs, taken after 24 months of ibrutinib treatment. The receptor was derived from a human donor with chronic lymphocytic leukemia. This rearrangement joins TRBV30 to TRBJ2-7, with TRBD2 as a possible D gene (7 bases). Here the CDR3 DNA reads TGTGCCTGGAGTGTACTTCGCGGGGGCCCTCGGCAGTACTTC. This translates into CAWSVLRGGPRQYF.